Sequencing of this T cell receptor (beta chain) was carried out in a study of blood T cell repertoires in COVID-19. About the research overall: The United States, Italy and Spain supplied acute and convalescent COVID-19 samples.

Enrolled during active infection, Seattle patients were then followed longitudinally. After removal of 3 bases from V and 5 bases from J, the junction contained 8 bases not matched to a gene. This CDR3 comprises 16 residues. Per the germline V gene, CDR1 is SGHTA and CDR2 is FQGNSA. Assay used: immunoSEQ multiplex PCR; TCRdb lists only in-frame clones, some missing. The table includes around 370,000 clones, 75% to 90% detected once. The clonotype comes from a woman aged 45-65 years with COVID-19, enrolled during active disease. This rearrangement joins TRBV7-2 to TRBJ2-7; 12 bases agree with TRBD1. What was sequenced was peripheral blood. CDR3 sequence: CASSLSGTGGNHEQYF. The CDR3 bases are TGTGCCAGCAGCTTGTCCGGGACAGGGGGCAACCACGAGCAGTACTTC.